This TCR beta chain was found in a study of T cells in Graves' hyperthyroidism and ophthalmopathy (dated by TCRdb to about 2019). With respect to the entire study: Peripheral blood samples were taken at the time of initial diagnosis, prior to any treatment. After sampling, hyperthyroidism patients received methimazole starting at 30 mg daily, and ophthalmopathy patients received high-dose intravenous methylprednisolone. Thyroid tissue and blood T-cell repertoires from six Graves' hyperthyroidism patients were also compared in the study. The approximately 98 discovery patients were randomly divided into training and test sets at a 7:3 ratio. Whether ophthalmopathy could be predicted prospectively was tested in an independent validation cohort made up of approximately 19 hyperthyroidism patients plus 17 patients who later progressed to ophthalmopathy. A discovery cohort of about 95 patients, about 40 with Graves' ophthalmopathy and approximately 57 with stable Graves' hyperthyroidism, was used to find distinguishing TCR V-J signatures. TCR Vbeta CDR3 sequencing of 130 to 150 peripheral blood samples (43 ophthalmopathy, around 80 hyperthyroidism and roughly 17 progressor patients) is reported in the paper.

On this clonotype itself: What antigen it recognizes has not been identified. Base quality data are lacking; no much larger clone is found one base away.

Reading the germline V gene gives CDR1 MNHNS and CDR2 SASEGT. The germline ends are 15 bases apart after V is trimmed by 6 bases and J by 3 bases. The CDR3 spans 15 residues, from the cysteine through the phenylalanine. The CDR3 DNA has 45 bases and is translated from base 1. Broad study findings and their caveats: In cross-validation, a model built on a 13 V-J signature told ophthalmopathy apart from stable hyperthyroidism with 87.88% sensitivity and roughly 81% specificity, and in testing the same model reached 80%/75%. Most expanded thyroid clonotypes (frequency above 0.001) were also detected in blood, a finding suggesting that blood repertoires may reflect thyroid immune responses. No statistical method was used to set the sample size in advance, and investigators knew the group allocation. In validation, the model predicted progression to ophthalmopathy a median of about 5.9 months before onset, with over 60% sensitivity and nearly 75% specificity.

Moderately to severely active disease, a Clinical Activity Score of at least 3, a NOSPECS grade of at least 4, and a duration under 3 months were present in ophthalmopathy patients. Patients with uncontrolled infections, other autoimmune diseases, pregnancy or lactation were excluded. Diagnoses relied on clinical symptoms, serum thyroxine and TRAb, thyroid ultrasound and orbital computed tomography. Ficoll-Paque density gradient centrifugation was used to isolate PBMCs from approximately 10 ml of fresh peripheral blood. Trizol reagent was used to extract total RNA, and RNA quality was then checked on an Agilent 2100 Bioanalyzer. The TCR beta CDR3 regions were amplified from the RNA transcripts. The TCR CDR3 was subjected to a first round of RT-PCR using the HTBI primer set and the Qiagen OneStep RT-PCR kit. Libraries were constructed in a second round of multiplex PCR, after which size selection and purification were carried out. Sequencing of the libraries was done on an Illumina HiSeq2000 using paired-end 100 bp reads. For the original study's pipeline: SOAPnuke was used to process the raw data, with reads discarded if the reads contained adapters or uncalled bases, had a mean Phred below 15, or lacked an exact constant-primer or identifier match. COPE v1.2.5 was used to merge high-quality paired reads, and clonotypes were defined as unique nucleotide sequences. MiTCR v1.1 was used to align the clonotypes against IMGT TRBV, TRBD and TRBJ reference segments. Analysis was restricted to V-J combinations with a frequency above 0.0001, which covered about 99% of repertoires. A TCS score was defined as the ratio between F50 (clonal expansion) and ExV (chaos), using BLOSUM62-based TCRdist between CDR3 peptides within each V-J. Welch's t-statistics and random forest reduced roughly 540 V-J features to 10 to 15, which were used in a naive Bayes classifier (R e1071). Using fastp at Q25 and MiXCR, TCRdb reprocessed the public reads and kept productive beta chains. Each CDR3 protein appears once, grouped with its most common genes and DNA. Here the V and J calls rest on TCRdb's processing, not on the authors' analysis. Present in this sample are roughly 500,000 distinct CDR3 sequences, roughly a quarter of which were seen just once. The ten largest account for approximately 11% of the sample.

The rearrangement joined TRBV6-1 to TRBJ1-5, and possibly TRBD1, on 5 matching bases. The sequence was collected from a woman between 25 and 40 years old with Graves' ophthalmopathy. The sequenced sample consisted of blood. The CDR3 protein: CASSETWGDNQPQHF. The bases read TGTGCCAGCAGCGAGACCTGGGGGGACAATCAGCCCCAGCATTTT.